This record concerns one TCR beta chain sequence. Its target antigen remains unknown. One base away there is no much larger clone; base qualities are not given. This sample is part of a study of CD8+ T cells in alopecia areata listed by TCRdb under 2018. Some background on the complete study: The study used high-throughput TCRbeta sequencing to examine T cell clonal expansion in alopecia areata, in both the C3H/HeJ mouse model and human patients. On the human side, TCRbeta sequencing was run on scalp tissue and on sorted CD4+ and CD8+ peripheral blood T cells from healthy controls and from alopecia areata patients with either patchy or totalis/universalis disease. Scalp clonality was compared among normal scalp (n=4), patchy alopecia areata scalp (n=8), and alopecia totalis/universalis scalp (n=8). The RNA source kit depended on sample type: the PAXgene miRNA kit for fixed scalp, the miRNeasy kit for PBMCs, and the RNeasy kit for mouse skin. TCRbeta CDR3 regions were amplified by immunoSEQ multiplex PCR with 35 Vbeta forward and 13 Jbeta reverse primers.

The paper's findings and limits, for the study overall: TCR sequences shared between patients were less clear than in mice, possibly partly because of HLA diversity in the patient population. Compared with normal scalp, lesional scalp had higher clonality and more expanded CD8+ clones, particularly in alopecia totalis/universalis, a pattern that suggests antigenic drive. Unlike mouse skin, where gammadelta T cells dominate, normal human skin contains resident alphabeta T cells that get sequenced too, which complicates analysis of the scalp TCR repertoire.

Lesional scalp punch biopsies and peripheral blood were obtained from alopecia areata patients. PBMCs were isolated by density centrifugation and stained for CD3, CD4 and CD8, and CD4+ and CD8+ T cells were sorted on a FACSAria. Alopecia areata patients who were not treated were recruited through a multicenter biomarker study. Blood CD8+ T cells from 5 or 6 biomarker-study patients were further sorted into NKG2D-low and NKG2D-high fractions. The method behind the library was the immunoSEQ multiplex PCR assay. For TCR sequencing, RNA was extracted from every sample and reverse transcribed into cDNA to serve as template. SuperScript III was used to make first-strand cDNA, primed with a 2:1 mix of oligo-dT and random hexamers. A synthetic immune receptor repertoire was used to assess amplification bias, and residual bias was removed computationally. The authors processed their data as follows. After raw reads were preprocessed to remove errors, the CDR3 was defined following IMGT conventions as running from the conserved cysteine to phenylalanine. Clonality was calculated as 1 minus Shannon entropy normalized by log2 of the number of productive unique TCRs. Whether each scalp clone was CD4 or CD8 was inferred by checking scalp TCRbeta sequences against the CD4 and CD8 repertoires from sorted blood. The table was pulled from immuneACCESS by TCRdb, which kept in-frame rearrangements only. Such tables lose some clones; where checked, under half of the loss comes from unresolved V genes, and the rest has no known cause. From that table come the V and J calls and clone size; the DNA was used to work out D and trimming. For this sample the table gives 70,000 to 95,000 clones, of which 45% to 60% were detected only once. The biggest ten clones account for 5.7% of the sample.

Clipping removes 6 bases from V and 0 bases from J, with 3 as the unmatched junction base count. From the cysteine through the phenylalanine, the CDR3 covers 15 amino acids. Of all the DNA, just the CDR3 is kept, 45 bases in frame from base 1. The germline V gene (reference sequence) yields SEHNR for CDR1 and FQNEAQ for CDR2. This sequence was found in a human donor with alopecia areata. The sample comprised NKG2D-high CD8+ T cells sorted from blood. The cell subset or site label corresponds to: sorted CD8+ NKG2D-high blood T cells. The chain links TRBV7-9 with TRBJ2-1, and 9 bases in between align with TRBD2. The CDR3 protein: CASSRSGSSYNEQFF. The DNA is TGTGCCAGCAGTCGTAGCGGGAGCTCCTACAATGAGCAGTTCTTC.